The T cell receptor beta chain described here comes from a study of patients and donors after allogeneic stem cell transplantation. This clonotype was counted ten times or more. TCRdb reanalysed the RT-PCR reads using MiXCR and keeps one entry per CDR3 protein. This table has more than 850,000 distinct CDR3 sequences, 15% to 20% appearing once. The sample was blood, either unsorted or a sorted T cell fraction (not recorded which). The source is a human donor who was either an allogeneic HSCT recipient or a stem cell or donor lymphocyte infusion donor (not recorded which). It is not recorded whose cells these are; they may come from a transplant donor.

CDR3 sequence reads: CASSSHEGTASYEQYF. The CDR3 DNA sequence: TGTGCCAGCAGTTCGCACGAAGGGACAGCCTCCTACGAGCAGTACTTC. J is TRBJ2-7 and V is TRBV6-5; TRBD1 matches at 7 bases. The V and J ends lost 4 bases and 0 bases, in that order; junction bases with no gene match: 9. There are 16 residues in the CDR3. Germline V gives CDR1 MNHEY, CDR2 SVGAGI.